The clone carrying this TCR beta chain came up a few times. Antigen: not known. The entry originates in a study of T-cell memory formation after mild COVID-19. Study-level findings and limits: Mainly in CM and EM were contracting CD4+ clones; CD8+ were in EMRA. Pre-infection memory showed some responding clones, and this suggested that cross-reactive memory joined. Second-wave clones peaking on day 37 lacked confirmed SARS-CoV-2 specificity.

5'RACE with constant-segment primers yielded barcoded, UMI-tagged TCR alpha and TCR beta cDNA libraries. MiXCR, applied by TCRdb to the 5' RACE reads, yields one record per CDR3 protein. The sample lists fewer than 350,000 distinct CDR3 sequences, more than 13% occurring once. Sample: PBMCs or a T cell subset sorted from them (not recorded which). The clonotype was recovered from a young man who had mild COVID-19 (a few samples of this study predate the infection). Cell type and time point are not known.

CDR3 bases: TGTGCCAGCAGTCTTCTCCCCGTGAACACTGAAGCTTTCTTT. Protein product: CASSLLPVNTEAFF. The chain uses TRBV6-1 and TRBJ1-1, with D unresolved. Germline CDR1 is MNHNS and CDR2 is SASEGT. CDR3 length equals 14 residues. The V gene lost 5 bases and the J gene lost 0 bases, with 10 bases spanning the gap.